This T cell receptor (beta chain) comes out of a study of blood T cell repertoires in COVID-19. For the study at large: Samples came from the United States, Italy and Spain, spanning acute and convalescent COVID-19. From T cells, B-cell-depleted T cells, or PBMCs came the material, which was cDNA or gDNA.

Recruited during active infection, patients (from Seattle) were subsequently followed longitudinally. Trimming took off 1 base at V and 6 bases at J, with 14 bases between the two ends. The CDR3 is 15 residues long. CDR1 SGHDT and CDR2 YYEEEE come from the germline V gene. This clone has just one count. Data came from immunoSEQ multiplex PCR; TCRdb stores just in-frame clones and leaves some out. The sample lists about 240,000 clones, 85% to 90% occurring once. The material sequenced was peripheral blood. The J gene is TRBJ2-4, the V gene TRBV5-6; the D gene is possibly TRBD1 (5 bases). This clonotype originated in a woman aged 50 to 60 with COVID-19, enrolled during active disease. The CDR3 DNA is TGTGCCAGCAGCTTGAGGGGCGCAGGGCCAAACATTCAGTACTTC. It translates to CASSLRGAGPNIQYF. The whole variable domain, filled in from reference TRBV5-6 and TRBJ2-4, reads DAGVTQSPTHLIKTRGQQVTLRCSPKSGHDTVSWYQQALGQGPQFIFQYYEEEERQRGNFPDRFSGHQFPNYSSELNVNALLLGDSALYLCASSLRGAGPNIQYFGAGTRLSVL.